A single T cell receptor beta chain is shown here with its context. Under the authors' procedure: Nucleated cell number was recorded as an estimate derived from reference gene primer amplification. The protocol was immunoSEQ multiplex PCR, while the TCRdb copy is restricted to in-frame clones and leaves out a portion. From that table come the V and J calls and clone size; the DNA was used to work out D and trimming. The profile shows approximately 51,000 clones, about 89% of them singletons. The data are from a study of blood T cell repertoires in COVID-19. About the research overall: The United States, Italy and Spain were the sources of the acute and convalescent COVID-19 samples. From T cells, B-cell-depleted T cells, or PBMCs came the material, which was cDNA or gDNA.

This CDR3 is built from 16 residues. CDR1 and CDR2 from the germline V gene are GTSNPN and SVGIG (reference sequence). V lost 2 bases, J lost 4 bases, and 12 bases stayed unmatched. The specimen was peripheral blood. The TCR comes from a man in his sixties or seventies with active COVID-19. The chain links TRBV30 to TRBJ1-1; 8 bases map to TRBD1. CDR3 loop: CAWSLPTGAKITEAFF. As DNA, the CDR3 is TGTGCCTGGAGTCTCCCGACAGGGGCCAAGATCACTGAAGCTTTCTTT.